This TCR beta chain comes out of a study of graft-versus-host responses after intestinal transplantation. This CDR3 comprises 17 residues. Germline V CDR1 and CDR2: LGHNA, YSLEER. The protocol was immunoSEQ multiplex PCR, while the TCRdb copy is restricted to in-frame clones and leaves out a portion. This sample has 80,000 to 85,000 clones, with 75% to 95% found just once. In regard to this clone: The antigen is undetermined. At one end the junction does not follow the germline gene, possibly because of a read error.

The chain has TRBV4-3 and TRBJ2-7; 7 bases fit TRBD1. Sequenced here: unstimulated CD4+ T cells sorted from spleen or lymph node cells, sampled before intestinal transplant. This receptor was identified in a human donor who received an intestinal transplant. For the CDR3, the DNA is TGCGCCAGCGGCCAACACCGTTCAGGGGGAAGCTCCTACGAGCAGTACTTC. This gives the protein CASGQHRSGGSSYEQYF.